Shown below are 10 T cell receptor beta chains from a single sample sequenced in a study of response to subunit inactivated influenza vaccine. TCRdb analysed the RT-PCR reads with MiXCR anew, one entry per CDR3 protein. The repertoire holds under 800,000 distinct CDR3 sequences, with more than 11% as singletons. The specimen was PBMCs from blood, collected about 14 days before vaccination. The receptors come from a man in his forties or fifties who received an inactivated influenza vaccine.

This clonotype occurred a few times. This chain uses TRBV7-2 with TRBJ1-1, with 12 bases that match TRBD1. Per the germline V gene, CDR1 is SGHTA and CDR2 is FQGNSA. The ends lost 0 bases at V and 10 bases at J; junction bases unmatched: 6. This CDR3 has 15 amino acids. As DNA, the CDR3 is TGTGCCAGCAGCTTAGCTGGGACAGGGGGCTGGGGAGCTTTCTTT. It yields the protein CASSLAGTGGWGAFF.

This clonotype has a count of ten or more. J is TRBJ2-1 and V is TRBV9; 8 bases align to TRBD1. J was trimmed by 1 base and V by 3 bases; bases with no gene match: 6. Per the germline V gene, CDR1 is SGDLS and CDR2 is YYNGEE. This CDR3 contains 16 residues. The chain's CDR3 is CASSAGTGISYNEQFF. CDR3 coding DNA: TGTGCCAGCAGCGCCGGGACAGGAATTTCCTACAATGAGCAGTTCTTC.

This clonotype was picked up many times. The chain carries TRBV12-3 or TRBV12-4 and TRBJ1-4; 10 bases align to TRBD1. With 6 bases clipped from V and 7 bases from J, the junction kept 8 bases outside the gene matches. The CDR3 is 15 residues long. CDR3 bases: TGTGCCAGCAGCCCCCATCGGACAGGGGGTGAAAAACTGTTTTTT. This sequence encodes CASSPHRTGGEKLFF.

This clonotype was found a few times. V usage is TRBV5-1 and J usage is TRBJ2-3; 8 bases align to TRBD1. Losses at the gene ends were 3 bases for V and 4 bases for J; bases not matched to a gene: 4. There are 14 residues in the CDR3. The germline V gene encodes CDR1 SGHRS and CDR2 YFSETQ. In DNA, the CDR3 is TGCGCCAGCAGCTCGACAGGGGTGGCAGATACGCAGTATTTT. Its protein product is CASSSTGVADTQYF.

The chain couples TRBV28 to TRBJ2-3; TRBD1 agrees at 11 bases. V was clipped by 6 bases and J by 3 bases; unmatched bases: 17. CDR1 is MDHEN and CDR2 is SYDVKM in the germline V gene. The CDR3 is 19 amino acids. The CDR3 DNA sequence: TGTGCCAGCAGCTACCTCGGACAGGGGGCGGGACGACAAACAGATACGCAGTATTTT. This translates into CASSYLGQGAGRQTDTQYF.

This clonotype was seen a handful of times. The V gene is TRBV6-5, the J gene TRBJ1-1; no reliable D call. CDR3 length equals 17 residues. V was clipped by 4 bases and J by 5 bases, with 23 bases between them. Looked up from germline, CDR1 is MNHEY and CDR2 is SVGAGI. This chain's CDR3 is CASSLNFRREVGTEAFF. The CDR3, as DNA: TGTGCCAGCAGTTTGAATTTCCGTAGGGAGGTGGGAACTGAAGCTTTCTTT.

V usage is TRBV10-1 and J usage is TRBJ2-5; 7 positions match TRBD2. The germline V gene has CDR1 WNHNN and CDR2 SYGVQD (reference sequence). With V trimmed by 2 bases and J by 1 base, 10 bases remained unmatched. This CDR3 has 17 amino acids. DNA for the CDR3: TGCGCCAGCAGTGAGGGTAGGACGGGGGGTCTCCAAGAGACCCAGTACTTC. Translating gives CASSEGRTGGLQETQYF.

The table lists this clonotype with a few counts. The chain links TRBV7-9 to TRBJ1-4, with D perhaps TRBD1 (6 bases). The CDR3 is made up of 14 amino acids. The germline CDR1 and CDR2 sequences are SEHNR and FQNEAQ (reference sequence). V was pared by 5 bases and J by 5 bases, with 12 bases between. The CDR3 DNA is TGTGCCAGCAGCCACAGGACAGACAATGAAAAACTGTTTTTT. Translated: CASSHRTDNEKLFF.

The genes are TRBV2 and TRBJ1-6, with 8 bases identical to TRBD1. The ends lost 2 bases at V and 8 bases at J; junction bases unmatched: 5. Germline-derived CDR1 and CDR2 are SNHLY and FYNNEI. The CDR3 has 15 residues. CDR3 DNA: TGTGCCAGCAGTGAAAGGAGCAGGGGGCATTCACCCCTCCACTTT. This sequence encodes CASSERSRGHSPLHF.

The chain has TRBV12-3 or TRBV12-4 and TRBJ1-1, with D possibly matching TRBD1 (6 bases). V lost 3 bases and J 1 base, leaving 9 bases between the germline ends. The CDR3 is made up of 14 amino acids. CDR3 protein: CASSFGQKNTEAFF. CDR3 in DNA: TGTGCCAGCAGTTTTGGACAGAAGAACACTGAAGCTTTCTTT.